The 5 T cell receptor beta chains listed next were all sequenced from one sample in a study of T cell responses to AZD1222 COVID-19 vaccine (dated by TCRdb to about 2021). Library method: the immunoSEQ multiplex PCR assay. Sourced from immuneACCESS, this table was stored by TCRdb with only in-frame sequences that have V and J called. A share of the clones is absent; for the studies checked, an unresolved V gene accounts for under half, and the remainder has no known explanation. This sample comprises about 140,000 clones, about 92% of them detected only once. The ten largest clones represent 10% to 15% of the sample. Reading the label with the study, this specimen's time point is: sample from adult after SARS-CoV-2 infection, after symptom onset. Material: peripheral blood, obtained after recovery from COVID-19. These receptors came from an adult who had recovered from COVID-19.

The chain uses TRBV11-1 and TRBJ2-3; D unclear. Per the germline V gene, CDR1 is SGHAT and CDR2 is FQDESV (reference sequence). V was trimmed by 1 base and J by 0 bases, leaving 5 bases between them. The CDR3 length is 14 residues. The CDR3 loop reads CASSLDLSTDTQYF. The CDR3 DNA reads TGTGCCAGCAGCTTAGATTTAAGCACAGATACGCAGTATTTT.

The chain carries TRBV29-1 and TRBJ2-4; TRBD1 matches 7 bases. With 8 bases clipped from V and 3 bases from J, the junction kept 10 bases outside the gene matches. CDR1 is SQVTM and CDR2 is ANQGSEA in the germline V gene. The CDR3 totals 14 residues. DNA of the CDR3: TGCAGCCCCTATGCGGCAGGGGGCAAAAACATTCAGTACTTC. Translation: CSPYAAGGKNIQYF.

This CDR3 reads CASLDRGTSYGYTF. Written as DNA, the CDR3 is TGTGCCAGCTTAGACAGGGGCACTAGCTATGGCTACACCTTC. V is TRBV6-4 and J is TRBJ1-2, with 8 nucleotides matching TRBD1. There are 14 residues in the CDR3. The V segment lost 8 bases and the J segment 4 bases; nucleotides outside the gene matches: 9. CDR1 is MRHNA and CDR2 is SNTAGT in the germline V gene.

This rearrangement joins TRBV28 to TRBJ1-5; D not certain. The ends were cut back, 6 bases at V and 0 bases at J, with 9 bases in the middle. The CDR3 totals 14 residues. Germline assignment: CDR1 MDHEN and CDR2 SYDVKM. DNA of the CDR3: TGTGCCAGCAGAAAGTTTTATAGCAATCAGCCCCAGCATTTT. This gives the protein CASRKFYSNQPQHF.

V usage is TRBV28 and J usage is TRBJ1-2; 9 positions match TRBD1. The CDR3 runs 17 residues. Trimming cost V 1 base and J 4 bases; bases outside gene matches: 10. CDR1 and CDR2 (germline): MDHEN, SYDVKM. The CDR3 sequence is CASSLSDRGEYLYGYTF. The CDR3 DNA is TGTGCCAGCAGTTTATCCGACAGGGGGGAGTATCTCTATGGCTACACCTTC.